The rows below give T cell receptor beta chains drawn from one sample of a study of blood T cell repertoires in COVID-19. The protocol was immunoSEQ multiplex PCR, while the TCRdb copy is restricted to in-frame clones and leaves out a portion. The table includes 85,000 to 110,000 clones, roughly 88% detected once. The specimen was peripheral blood. Every receptor here comes from a human donor in a cohort sampled during active COVID-19. Both conserved end residues are part of each CDR3. The order of the fields is clone size, J gene, D gene, V gene, CDR3 DNA, CDR3 protein. A D gene is named only where the DNA matches it firmly. Some rows have no size entry. The others give once, few or many, or a class for an expanded clone.

few	TRBJ1-1	NA	TRBV6-5	TGTGCCAGCAGTTATGTCTTCGGGGGTACTGAAGCTTTCTTT	CASSYVFGGTEAFF
once	TRBJ2-5	NA	TRBV7-6	TGTGCCAGCAGCTCTCCGACAGAGGCCAGTCCGCAAGAGACCCAGTACTTC	CASSSPTEASPQETQYF
many	TRBJ2-7	NA	TRBV5-1	TGCGCCAGCAGCCCCATGCCCCTCGCGGGCCGTTACGAGCAGTACTTC	CASSPMPLAGRYEQYF
many	TRBJ1-4	NA	TRBV28	TGTGCCAGCAGACCCAACTTCAGGGGCCTCAAAGAAAAACTGTTTTTT	CASRPNFRGLKEKLFF
NA	TRBJ1-5	NA	TRBV7-8	TGTGCCAGCAGTCATATTGACAGTTGGAGCAATCAGCCCCAGCATTTT	CASSHIDSWSNQPQHF
NA	TRBJ1-2	TRBD1	TRBV5-4	TGTGCCAGCAGCTTGAGGACAGGGCTATCTATGGGATACACCTTC	CASSLRTGLSMGYTF
NA	TRBJ1-5	NA	TRBV19	TGTGCCAGTAGGATATCAGGGGACCGACAGCCCCAGCATTTT	CASRISGDRQPQHF
NA	TRBJ1-6	NA	TRBV24-1	TGTGCCACCAGTGACCTACAGGGTACCCTCCACTTT	CATSDLQGTLHF
once	TRBJ2-3	NA	TRBV5-6	TGTGCCAGCTCCGCGGGATCAGATACGCAGTATTTT	CASSAGSDTQYF
NA	TRBJ2-1	TRBD2	TRBV5-1	TGCGCCAGCAGCTTGGTGACTAGCGGGCTACTTGGCGATGAGCAGTTCTTC	CASSLVTSGLLGDEQFF
NA	TRBJ1-1	NA	TRBV27	TGTGCCAGCAGTTCACAGGTTAGGGGCACTGAAGCTTTCTTT	CASSSQVRGTEAFF
NA	TRBJ2-1	TRBD2	TRBV19	TGTGCCAGTAGTATCGGCGGGGGGTGGAATGAGCAGTTCTTC	CASSIGGGWNEQFF
NA	TRBJ2-2	TRBD1	TRBV27	TGTGCCAGCAGTTTATCGACAGGGGGGAACACCGGGGAGCTGTTTTTT	CASSLSTGGNTGELFF
NA	TRBJ1-1	NA	TRBV9	TGTGCCAGCAGCAAAAGCGGGGGTTACACTGAAGCTTTCTTT	CASSKSGGYTEAFF
NA	TRBJ2-5	TRBD1	TRBV29-1	TGCAGCGTCCCCACAGGGGGCGGAGAGACCCAGTACTTC	CSVPTGGGETQYF
NA	TRBJ2-7	TRBD1	TRBV5-1	TGCGCCAGCAGCTTAACCGGACAGGGAGCGAGCGAGCAGTACTTC	CASSLTGQGASEQYF
NA	TRBJ2-7	NA	TRBV9	TGTGCCAGCAGCGTAAGTTGGCAGGCCTACGAGCAGTACTTC	CASSVSWQAYEQYF
NA	TRBJ1-2	TRBD1	TRBV29-1	TGCAGCGTTGTAGGGCAGGGGGCGCAGGGCTACACCTTC	CSVVGQGAQGYTF
NA	TRBJ2-7	TRBD2	TRBV20-1	TGCAGTGCTAGTGGGGCACTAGCGGGAGCCGACGAGCAGTACTTC	CSASGALAGADEQYF
once	TRBJ2-1	TRBD2	TRBV5-4	TGTGCCAGCAGCTTGGTAACTAGCGGGAGTAATGAGCAGTTCTTC	CASSLVTSGSNEQFF
NA	TRBJ2-2	TRBD1	TRBV5-1	TGCGCCAGCAGCTTGGACGCAGGACAGGGCTGGTCCGGGGAGCTGTTTTTT	CASSLDAGQGWSGELFF
NA	TRBJ1-5	NA	TRBV12-2	TGTGCAAGTCGCCATGACAGGGAGCGGAAGGCATACAATCAGCCCCAGCATTTT	CASRHDRERKAYNQPQHF
NA	TRBJ2-3	TRBD1	TRBV9	TGTGCCAGCAGCGTAACACAGGGGGCTTCAAATACGCAGTATTTT	CASSVTQGASNTQYF
NA	TRBJ2-1	TRBD2	TRBV7-9	TGTGCCAGCAGCCTGACTAGCGGGCAAAACCACAATGAGCAGTTCTTC	CASSLTSGQNHNEQFF
NA	TRBJ2-2	TRBD2	TRBV27	TGTGCCAGCAGTGCTAGCGGGAGTGTTTCCACCGGGGAGCTGTTTTTT	CASSASGSVSTGELFF
NA	TRBJ2-1	TRBD2	TRBV6-2/TRBV6-3	TGTGCCAGCAGCTCGAGGACTAGCGGTCCCGACAATGAGCAGTTCTTC	CASSSRTSGPDNEQFF
NA	TRBJ2-1	TRBD1	TRBV6-5	TGTGCCAGCAGTTACTCCGAACAGGGGGGAGACAATGAGCAGTTCTTC	CASSYSEQGGDNEQFF
NA	TRBJ2-7	NA	TRBV28	TGTGCCAGCAGGCCAACAGGGGGGGGACCCTACGAGCAGTACTTC	CASRPTGGGPYEQYF
NA	TRBJ2-3	NA	TRBV21-1	TGTGCCAGCAGCAAAGTCCTGGAGGCCCACACAGATACGCAGTATTTT	CASSKVLEAHTDTQYF
NA	TRBJ2-7	NA	TRBV6-5	TGTGCCAGCAGTTACTCCTCCGGGGGAGACGAGCAGTACTTC	CASSYSSGGDEQYF
once	TRBJ1-6	NA	TRBV5-1	TGCGCCAGCAGCTTGGGGCGGCCCAATAATAATTCACCCCTCCACTTT	CASSLGRPNNNSPLHF
NA	TRBJ2-3	TRBD2	TRBV10-3	TGTGCCATCAGTGACAGGGGTAGTAGCGGGGCCCCCACAGATACGCAGTATTTT	CAISDRGSSGAPTDTQYF